These 32 T cell receptor beta chains share one sample of origin, sequenced in a study of blood T cell repertoires in COVID-19. This table comes from immunoSEQ multiplex PCR, and its TCRdb copy is limited to in-frame clones, with some not included. The sample shows hundreds of thousands of clones, over 75% of them seen only once. Sequencing used PBMCs or T cells enriched from blood (not recorded which). These receptors were obtained from a woman between 40 and 55 years old who had recovered from COVID-19.

V and J are TRBV9 and TRBJ1-3, with 7 bases fitting TRBD1. Germline-derived CDR1 and CDR2 are SGDLS and YYNGEE. Trimming at V came to 0 bases and at J to 0 bases, leaving 9 bases not matched to a gene. This CDR3 region has 18 residues. The CDR3 sequence: CASSVAPADRDSGNTIYF. For the CDR3, the DNA is TGTGCCAGCAGCGTAGCCCCGGCTGACAGGGACTCTGGAAACACCATATATTTT.

V gene TRBV7-3 combines with J gene TRBJ2-5; 10 bases agree with TRBD2. The CDR3 extends over 15 amino acids. J gave up 3 bases and V 5 bases, and 6 bases lay outside the gene matches. CDR1 and CDR2 from the germline V gene are SGHTA and FQGTGA. In DNA form, the CDR3 reads TGTGCCAGCAGCATCGAGCGGGGGGGCGAAGAGACCCAGTACTTC. It codes for CASSIERGGEETQYF.

The J gene is TRBJ1-2, the V gene TRBV7-8; 8 bases agree with TRBD1. The CDR3 is 15 residues long. V dropped 5 bases and J dropped 8; count of bases not matched to a gene: 13. Germline V CDR1 and CDR2: SGHVS, FQNEAQ. The CDR3, as DNA: TGTGCCAGCAGCCAATTGAGGGGACAGGCCCAGGGCTACACCTTC. Its protein is CASSQLRGQAQGYTF.

The chain uses TRBV23-1 and TRBJ1-1; D is uncertain. TRBV23-1 counts as an open reading frame of uncertain function. The ends were cut back, 2 bases at V and 5 bases at J, with 18 bases in the middle. The CDR3 loop spans 16 amino acids. The CDR3 loop reads CASSQPLYTEWTEAFF. The CDR3 DNA is TGCGCCAGCAGTCAACCACTATACACCGAGTGGACTGAAGCTTTCTTT.

This chain uses TRBV18 with TRBJ2-5; 11 bases agree with TRBD1. The CDR3 runs to 16 residues. Germline V CDR1 and CDR2: KGHSH, LQKENI. V was pared by 6 bases and J by 4 bases, with 10 bases of the junction left unmatched. CDR3 sequence (DNA): TGTGCCAGCTCCCTCGTCGGACAGGGGGCAGGAGAGACCCAGTACTTC. Its protein product is CASSLVGQGAGETQYF.

This chain links TRBV9 with TRBJ2-2, with 12 bases matching TRBD1. CDR3 length: 15 residues. The germline gives CDR1 SGDLS, CDR2 YYNGEE. J lost 7 bases, V lost 2 bases, and 3 bases had no gene match. DNA for the CDR3: TGTGCCAGCAGCGTTGGGACAGGGGGCTTCGGGGAGCTGTTTTTT. Protein product: CASSVGTGGFGELFF. The whole variable domain, filled in from reference TRBV9 and TRBJ2-2, reads DSGVTQTPKHLITATGQRVTLRCSPRSGDLSVYWYQQSLDQGLQFLIQYYNGEERAKGNILERFSAQQFPDLHSELNLSSLELGDSALYFCASSVGTGGFGELFFGEGSRLTVL.

The CDR3: CASSLASVTGELFF. In DNA, the CDR3 is TGTGCCAGCAGCTTAGCTTCCGTCACCGGGGAGCTGTTTTTT. The V and J genes are TRBV7-2 and TRBJ2-2; no definite D call. Trimming removed 0 bases at V and 4 bases at J, with 6 bases between. This CDR3 is 14 amino acids long. Germline V lookup: CDR1 SGHTA, CDR2 FQGNSA.

J is TRBJ2-5 and V is TRBV12-3 or TRBV12-4; no definite D call. Trimming removed 3 bases from V and 2 bases from J, with 7 bases in between. The CDR3 length is 13 residues. The CDR3 DNA is TGTGCCAGCAGTTTGGTCAGTCAAGAGACCCAGTACTTC. This gives the protein CASSLVSQETQYF.

The chain employs TRBV19 and TRBJ1-5; 11 nucleotides line up with TRBD1. J was trimmed by 6 bases and V by 7 bases; bases with no gene match: 8. Germline lookup yields CDR1 LNHDA and CDR2 SQIVND (reference sequence). The CDR3 length is 15 residues. CDR3 sequence reads: CASTPGTGGSQPQHF. CDR3 bases: TGTGCCAGTACCCCGGGGACAGGGGGAAGTCAGCCCCAGCATTTT.

This clone was picked up one time. V and J are TRBV5-8 and TRBJ2-7; 11 bases fit TRBD1. Per germline, CDR1 SGHTS and CDR2 YDEGEE. J lost 5 bases, V lost 3 bases, and 4 bases had no gene match. CDR3 length: 14 amino acids. CDR3: CASSWDRGTNEQYF. The DNA for the CDR3 is TGTGCCAGCAGCTGGGACAGGGGGACGAACGAGCAGTACTTC.

The V and J genes are TRBV19 and TRBJ2-3; D is possibly TRBD1 (5 bases). CDR3 size: 13 residues. Per germline, CDR1 LNHDA and CDR2 SQIVND (reference sequence). The V end lost 8 bases, the J end lost 2 bases, and 11 bases lay between the germline ends. Written as DNA, the CDR3 is TGTGCCAGTCTGGTCAGGGACACAGATACGCAGTATTTT. It is translated as CASLVRDTDTQYF.

This clone was counted between two and nine times. J is TRBJ2-7 and V is TRBV7-9; the D gene is possibly TRBD1 (6 bases). V lost 2 bases and J 6 bases, leaving 11 bases between the germline ends. CDR1 and CDR2 (germline): SEHNR, FQNEAQ (reference sequence). This CDR3 region has 13 residues. The CDR3 DNA sequence: TGTGCCAGCAGCTTACCGTCAGGGGCCGAGCAGTACTTC. Protein sequence: CASSLPSGAEQYF.

The V call is TRBV19, the J call TRBJ1-3; maybe TRBD1 (6 bases). Deletions cut 4 bases from V and 8 bases from J, with 15 bases between. Germline V gene data show CDR1 as LNHDA and CDR2 as SQIVND (reference sequence). The CDR3 has 14 residues. In DNA, the CDR3 is TGTGCCAGTAGTACTCCGGACAGAGGGGACACCATATATTTT. Translation: CASSTPDRGDTIYF.

V is TRBV5-4 and J is TRBJ2-5; D might be TRBD1 (6 bases). The V gene's germline CDR1 is SGHNT and CDR2 YYREEE (reference sequence). The CDR3 consists of 15 residues. V lost 0 bases and J 3 bases, leaving 12 bases between the germline ends. CDR3 protein: CASSLELNREETQYF. In nucleotides, the CDR3 is TGTGCCAGCAGCTTGGAACTCAACAGGGAAGAGACCCAGTACTTC.

This chain links TRBV2 with TRBJ1-2; D might be TRBD1 (6 bases). The CDR3 runs 13 residues. CDR1 SNHLY and CDR2 FYNNEI come from the germline V gene. V gave up 5 bases and J gave up 3 bases, with 10 bases separating them. The CDR3 region is CASSKGGDYGYTF. In nucleotides, the CDR3 is TGTGCCAGCAGTAAAGGGGGGGACTATGGCTACACCTTC.

The sample holds one count of this clone. The chain links TRBV5-4 to TRBJ2-7; 9 bases map to TRBD1. From germline, CDR1 is SGHNT and CDR2 YYREEE (reference sequence). Trimming at V came to 5 bases and at J to 4 bases, leaving 7 bases not matched to a gene. CDR3 length equals 14 residues. CDR3 sequence: CASSSGQGWYEQYF. CDR3 DNA: TGTGCCAGCAGTTCCGGACAGGGGTGGTACGAGCAGTACTTC. Variable domain in full (rest from reference TRBV5-4 and TRBJ2-7): ETGVTQSPTHLIKTRGQQVTLRCSSQSGHNTVSWYQQALGQGPQFIFQYYREEENGRGNFPPRFSGLQFPNYSSELNVNALELDDSALYLCASSSGQGWYEQYFGPGTRLTVT.

The chain uses TRBV24-1 and TRBJ2-7; weak D call: TRBD2 (5 bases). The CDR3 length is 10 residues. Per the germline V gene, CDR1 is KGHDR and CDR2 is SFDVKD. Trimming cost V 9 bases and J 7 bases, with 9 bases left between them. The CDR3 sequence is CATPRGEQYF. For the CDR3, the DNA is TGTGCCACCCCCCGGGGAGAGCAGTACTTC.

The chain employs TRBV6-5 and TRBJ2-7, with TRBD2 identical over 14 bases. The V segment lost 2 bases and the J segment 7 bases; nucleotides outside the gene matches: 7. The CDR3 is 16 residues long. Germline-derived CDR1 and CDR2 are MNHEY and SVGAGI. CDR3 amino acids: CASSYRGLAGGREQYF. In nucleotides, the CDR3 is TGTGCCAGCAGTTACCGAGGACTAGCGGGAGGACGGGAGCAGTACTTC.

V and J are TRBV11-1 and TRBJ1-2; 10 bases map to TRBD1. V lost 1 base, J lost 6 bases, and 2 bases stayed unmatched. Per the germline V gene, CDR1 is SGHAT and CDR2 is FQDESV (reference sequence). This CDR3 region has 14 residues. Written as DNA, the CDR3 is TGTGCCAGCAGCTTAGACGGACAGGGGGATGGCTACACCTTC. It translates to CASSLDGQGDGYTF.

This clone was seen once. The gene calls are TRBV4-3 and TRBJ2-1; weak D call: TRBD2 (6 bases). There are 17 residues in the CDR3. Germline CDR1 is LGHNA and CDR2 is YSLEER. V was pared by 0 bases and J by 3 bases, with 15 bases between. The CDR3 region has the DNA TGCGCCAGCAGCCAAGATCTGGCTAGCGCCGTCTACAATGAGCAGTTCTTC. Its translation: CASSQDLASAVYNEQFF.

V gene TRBV11-3 combines with J gene TRBJ1-5, with D perhaps TRBD1 (6 bases). Trimming took off 3 bases at V and 0 bases at J, with 21 bases between the two ends. The CDR3 is made up of 19 amino acids. The germline gives CDR1 SGHNT, CDR2 YENEEA. The CDR3 protein is CASSFGDRGQVNSNQPQHF. The CDR3 DNA sequence: TGTGCCAGCAGCTTTGGGGACCGGGGACAAGTAAATAGCAATCAGCCCCAGCATTTT.

CDR3 residues: CASTSVSGKGSDTQYF. The CDR3 coding sequence is TGTGCCAGCACCTCGGTTAGCGGGAAGGGATCAGATACGCAGTATTTT. The V call is TRBV7-2, the J call TRBJ2-3, with TRBD2 matching over 8 bases. Germline V lookup: CDR1 SGHTA, CDR2 FQGNSA. J gave up 4 bases and V 7 bases, and 13 bases lay outside the gene matches. This CDR3 has 16 amino acids.

The genes are TRBV24-1 and TRBJ1-4, with D uncertain. Trimming removed 9 bases at V and 6 bases at J, with 16 bases between. CDR1 and CDR2 (germline): KGHDR, SFDVKD. This CDR3 is 14 amino acids long. CDR3 loop: CATQEYFGDEKLFF. The CDR3 DNA reads TGTGCCACCCAGGAATACTTCGGGGATGAAAAACTGTTTTTT.

The V call is TRBV3-1 (or the pseudogene TRBV3-2), the J call TRBJ2-7; 8 bases are shared with TRBD2. The CDR3 is made up of 15 amino acids. The J segment lost 2 bases and the V segment lost 0 bases, leaving 3 bases of the junction unmatched. Germline values: CDR1 LGHDT, CDR2 YNNKEL (reference sequence). CDR3 nucleotide sequence: TGTGCCAGCAGCCAAGATACGGGAGGGGCCTACGAGCAGTACTTC. Translation: CASSQDTGGAYEQYF.

The chain has TRBV18 and TRBJ2-7, with 9 bases lining up with TRBD1. This CDR3 has 11 amino acids. V trimming: 4 bases; J trimming: 12 bases; junction bases outside the gene matches: 4. Germline CDR1 and CDR2: KGHSH and LQKENI. In DNA, the CDR3 is TGTGCCAGCTCACTCAACAGGGGGCTGTACTTC. Protein: CASSLNRGLYF.

The chain carries TRBV19 and TRBJ1-5; TRBD1 agrees at 8 bases. The V segment lost 5 bases and the J segment 1 base; nucleotides outside the gene matches: 7. Per the germline V gene, CDR1 is LNHDA and CDR2 is SQIVND (reference sequence). This CDR3 is built from 16 residues. The CDR3 DNA reads as TGTGCCAGTAGTGATCACGGACAGGGAAGCAATCAGCCCCAGCATTTT. Protein: CASSDHGQGSNQPQHF.

The V call is TRBV18, the J call TRBJ2-2; possible D gene TRBD1, 7 bases. The germline V gene encodes CDR1 KGHSH and CDR2 LQKENI. CDR3 length: 16 amino acids. Deletions cut 1 base from V and 3 bases from J, with 12 bases between. This chain's CDR3 is CASSPQTGEDTGELFF. The CDR3 bases are TGTGCCAGCTCACCACAAACAGGGGAGGACACCGGGGAGCTGTTTTTT.

The chain is built from TRBV30 and TRBJ1-2, with 8 positions matching TRBD1. With 7 bases clipped from V and 8 bases from J, the junction kept 12 bases outside the gene matches. Germline V lookup: CDR1 GTSNPN, CDR2 SVGIG (reference sequence). CDR3 length: 13 amino acids. The CDR3 spells CASRRTGRIGYTF. For the CDR3, the DNA is TGTGCCTCTAGACGGACAGGGAGAATCGGCTACACCTTC.

This chain links TRBV19 with TRBJ2-1, with 7 bases that match TRBD1. Losses at the gene ends were 5 bases for V and 7 bases for J; bases not matched to a gene: 5. The CDR3 length is 13 residues. The germline CDR1 and CDR2 sequences are LNHDA and SQIVND (reference sequence). CDR3 sequence reads: CASSATGPNEQFF. The CDR3, as DNA: TGTGCCAGTAGTGCGACAGGGCCTAATGAGCAGTTCTTC.

This chain uses TRBV2 with TRBJ2-3; TRBD1 is a possible D gene (5 bases). CDR3 size: 16 residues. Looked up from germline, CDR1 is SNHLY and CDR2 is FYNNEI. The ends were cut back, 6 bases at V and 3 bases at J, with 19 bases in the middle. The CDR3 DNA follows: TGTGCCAGCAGCCGACGACAGCCTCCCGGTACAGATACGCAGTATTTT. This codes for CASSRRQPPGTDTQYF.

This clone was observed a single time. The CDR3 loop is CASSSFGPRGHNEQFF. The DNA for the CDR3 is TGTGCCAGCAGCAGTTTTGGCCCGAGGGGGCACAATGAGCAGTTCTTC. The genes are TRBV28 and TRBJ2-1; 7 nucleotides agree with TRBD1. V trimming: 6 bases; J trimming: 5 bases; junction bases outside the gene matches: 13. The CDR3 covers 16 residues. CDR1 and CDR2 from the germline V gene are MDHEN and SYDVKM.

This sequence joins TRBV7-6 and TRBJ2-5, with 10 bases fitting TRBD2. Trimming cost V 5 bases and J 0 bases; bases outside gene matches: 18. From germline, CDR1 is SGHVS and CDR2 FNYEAQ. The CDR3 is 20 amino acids. CDR3 sequence reads: CASSPRLSLAGALYQETQYF. The DNA of the CDR3 is TGTGCCAGCAGCCCACGCCTTTCTCTAGCGGGAGCCCTGTACCAAGAGACCCAGTACTTC.